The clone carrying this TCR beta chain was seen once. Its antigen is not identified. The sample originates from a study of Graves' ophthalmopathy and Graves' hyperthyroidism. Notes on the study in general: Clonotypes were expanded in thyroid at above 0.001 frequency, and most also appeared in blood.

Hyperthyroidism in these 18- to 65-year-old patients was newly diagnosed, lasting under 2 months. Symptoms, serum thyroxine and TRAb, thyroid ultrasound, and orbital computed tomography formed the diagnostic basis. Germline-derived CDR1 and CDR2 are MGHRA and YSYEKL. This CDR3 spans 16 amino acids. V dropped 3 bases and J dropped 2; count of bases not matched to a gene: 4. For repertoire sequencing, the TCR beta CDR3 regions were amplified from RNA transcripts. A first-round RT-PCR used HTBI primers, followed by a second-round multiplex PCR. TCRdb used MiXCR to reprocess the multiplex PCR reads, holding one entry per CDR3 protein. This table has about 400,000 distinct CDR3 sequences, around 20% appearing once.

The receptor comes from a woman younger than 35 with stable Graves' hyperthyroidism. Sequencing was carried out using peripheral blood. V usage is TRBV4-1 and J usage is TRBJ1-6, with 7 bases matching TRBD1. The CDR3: CASSQGQQTYNSPLHF. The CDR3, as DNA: TGCGCCAGCAGCCAGGGACAGCAGACCTATAATTCACCCCTCCACTTT.